This is a list of T cell receptor beta chains from one sample in a study of T cell responses to AZD1222 COVID-19 vaccine. Method: immunoSEQ multiplex PCR; TCRdb's copy keeps in-frame clones and lacks some. Of approximately 150,000 clones in the sample, about 92% were seen once. The specimen was peripheral blood, collected on day 0 of MenACWY control vaccination. The receptors originated from an adult in good health. The CDR3 runs from the conserved cysteine through the conserved F or W. The order of the fields is clone size, J gene, V gene, CDR3 protein. Rows may omit the clone size; those that give it use once, few, many or a size class.

NA | TRBJ2-1 | TRBV5-8 | CASSLRGGLYNEQFF
once | TRBJ1-1 | TRBV7-9 | CASSLVEGTTEAFF
NA | TRBJ1-2 | TRBV4-1 | CASSQPQQGRYGYTF
NA | TRBJ2-7 | TRBV6-5 | CASSQGVGQFYEQYF
NA | TRBJ2-6 | TRBV11-2 | CASSPMRGANVLTF
NA | TRBJ1-6 | TRBV7-9 | CASSPTGSSYNSPLHF
NA | TRBJ1-6 | TRBV4-3 | CASSQDRRVNSPLHF
NA | TRBJ2-3 | TRBV5-8 | CASSLDPPDTQYF
NA | TRBJ1-1 | TRBV5-1 | CASSRDRMNTEAFF
NA | TRBJ2-3 | TRBV5-4 | CASTPEPGGDTQYF
NA | TRBJ1-2 | TRBV3-1/TRBV3-2 | CASSQDGRYGYTF
NA | TRBJ1-5 | TRBV5-1 | CASSLGDSGNQPQHF
NA | TRBJ2-3 | TRBV7-3 | CASSLARTSGSADTQYF
NA | TRBJ1-5 | TRBV19 | CASKRTEKTGDPVGNQPQHF
NA | TRBJ1-2 | TRBV12-5 | CASGFTEDGYTF
once | TRBJ2-2 | TRBV9 | CASSEREGRHGFTGELFF
NA | TRBJ1-5 | TRBV10-2 | CASSEVSGGGAGPQHF
NA | TRBJ1-2 | TRBV29-1 | CSVERVGSSPRRYTF
NA | TRBJ1-2 | TRBV5-1 | CASSTAGDLAVYTF
NA | TRBJ1-6 | TRBV10-3 | CAIRNQGASANSPLHF
NA | TRBJ1-2 | TRBV4-3 | CASTSSAVGLYGYTF
NA | TRBJ1-2 | TRBV28 | CASSIERTTVRGYTF
NA | TRBJ1-1 | TRBV2 | CASDRGRDTEAFF
once | TRBJ1-4 | TRBV27 | CASSSAGPEKLFF
NA | TRBJ1-2 | TRBV5-6 | CASSLAGDTPYGYTF
NA | TRBJ1-2 | TRBV27 | CASSLYRFEGASYGYTF
NA | TRBJ1-1 | TRBV11-2 | CASSEGPNTEAFF
NA | TRBJ2-3 | TRBV4-1 | CASSPSGTSGDTQYF
NA | TRBJ1-3 | TRBV19 | CASRGGSGNTIYF
NA | TRBJ1-1 | TRBV7-3 | CASSLAGDTEAFF
NA | TRBJ2-5 | TRBV30 | CAWSVGLAGVGETQYF
NA | TRBJ1-2 | TRBV30 | CAWSPAGGYGYTF
NA | TRBJ2-1 | TRBV7-3 | CASSVTGGNEQFF
NA | TRBJ2-2 | TRBV19 | CASSLAGTFGANTGELFF
NA | TRBJ2-6 | TRBV15 | CATSRQAPTTSGANVLTF
NA | TRBJ2-5 | TRBV5-4 | CASSFGGSSTQETQYF
NA | TRBJ1-1 | TRBV5-1 | CASSFIRDRENTEAFF
NA | TRBJ1-2 | TRBV24-1 | CATSETGTANYGYTF
NA | TRBJ2-7 | TRBV2 | CASSEQGLSYEQYF
NA | TRBJ2-4 | TRBV4-3 | CASSQELLAGGSDIQYF
NA | TRBJ1-6 | TRBV6-1 | CASSEISYSPLHF
NA | TRBJ1-1 | TRBV5-1 | CASSLKGPGNTEAFF